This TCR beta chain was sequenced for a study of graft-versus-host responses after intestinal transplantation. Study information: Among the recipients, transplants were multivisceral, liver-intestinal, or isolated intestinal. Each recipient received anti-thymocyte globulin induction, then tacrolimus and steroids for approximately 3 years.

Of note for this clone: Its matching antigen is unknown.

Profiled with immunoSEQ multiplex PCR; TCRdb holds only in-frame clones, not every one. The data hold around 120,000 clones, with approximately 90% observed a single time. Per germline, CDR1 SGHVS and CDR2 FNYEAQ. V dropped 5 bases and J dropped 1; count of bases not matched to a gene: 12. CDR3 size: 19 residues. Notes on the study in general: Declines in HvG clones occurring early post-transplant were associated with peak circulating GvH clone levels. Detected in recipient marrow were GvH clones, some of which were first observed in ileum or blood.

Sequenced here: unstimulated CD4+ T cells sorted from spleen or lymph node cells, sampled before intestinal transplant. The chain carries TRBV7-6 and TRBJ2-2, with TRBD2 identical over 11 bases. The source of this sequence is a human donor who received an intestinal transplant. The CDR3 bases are TGTGCCAGCAGCCGACGAACCGGGACTAGCGGATTGAACACCGGGGAGCTGTTTTTT. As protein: CASSRRTGTSGLNTGELFF.